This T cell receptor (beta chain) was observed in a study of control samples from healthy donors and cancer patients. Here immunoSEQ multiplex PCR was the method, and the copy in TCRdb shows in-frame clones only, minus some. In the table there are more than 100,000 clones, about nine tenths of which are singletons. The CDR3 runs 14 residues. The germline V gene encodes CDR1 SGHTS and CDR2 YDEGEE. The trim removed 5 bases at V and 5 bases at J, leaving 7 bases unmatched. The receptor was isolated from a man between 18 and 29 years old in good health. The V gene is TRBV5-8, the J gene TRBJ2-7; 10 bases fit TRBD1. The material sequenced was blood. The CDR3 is CASSLRDRGHEQYF. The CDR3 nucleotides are TGTGCCAGCAGTCTGAGGGACAGGGGTCACGAGCAGTACTTC.